The 21 T cell receptor beta chains reported below all come from one sample, sequenced in a study of T cells in Graves' hyperthyroidism and ophthalmopathy. Amplified TCR beta CDR3 regions came from RNA transcripts. HTBI primers were used for first-round RT-PCR of the TCR CDR3. TCRdb reprocessed the multiplex PCR reads with MiXCR, giving one entry per CDR3 protein. Altogether hundreds of thousands of distinct CDR3 sequences are present, about a sixth being singletons, with the ten largest covering about 3.5%. The sample consisted of blood. The receptor set was obtained from a woman in her 40s with Graves' ophthalmopathy.

Ten or more counts support this clonotype. The rearrangement uses TRBV10-1 and TRBJ1-1; D is undetermined. Per germline, CDR1 WNHNN and CDR2 SYGVQD (reference sequence). The V end lost 4 bases, the J end lost 6 bases, and 9 bases lay between the germline ends. The CDR3 covers 12 residues. This CDR3 is CASSVGDAEAFF. The CDR3 DNA sequence: TGCGCCAGCAGTGTAGGAGACGCTGAAGCTTTCTTT.

The table lists this clonotype with many counts. V gene TRBV7-3 combines with J gene TRBJ2-5; D not resolved. The V gene's germline CDR1 is SGHTA and CDR2 FQGTGA. The CDR3 spans 14 residues. V was shortened by 4 bases and J by 7 bases, with 16 bases between the two germline ends. The DNA for the CDR3 is TGTGCCAGCAGCTCCAATCTGTACGGTGGGACCCAGTACTTC. It codes for CASSSNLYGGTQYF.

The chain joins TRBV4-1 to TRBJ1-6; D remains unclear. V gave up 2 bases and J gave up 0 bases, with 20 bases separating them. This CDR3 is 20 amino acids long. Germline V lookup: CDR1 MGHRA, CDR2 YSYEKL. The CDR3 loop is CASSQPSRIDSSSYNSPLHF. In nucleotides, the CDR3 is TGCGCCAGCAGCCAACCGAGTAGGATCGACTCTAGCTCCTATAATTCACCCCTCCACTTT.

Only a few counts were recorded for this clonotype. The genes are TRBV10-3 and TRBJ2-1; D might be TRBD1 or TRBD2, each matching 5 bases. Germline CDR1 reads ENHRY; CDR2 reads SYGVKD. This CDR3 spans 14 amino acids. With 6 bases removed from V and 2 bases from J, the gap between germline ends came to 11 bases. The CDR3 reads CAISGTTTYNEQFF. As DNA, the CDR3 is TGTGCCATCAGCGGGACGACCACCTACAATGAGCAGTTCTTC.

This clonotype was found a few times. The V gene is TRBV29-1, the J gene TRBJ1-2, with D possibly TRBD1 on 5 matching bases. V was shortened by 6 bases and J by 3 bases, with 14 bases between the two germline ends. This CDR3 has 13 residues. Germline V CDR1 and CDR2: SQVTM, ANQGSEA. CDR3 region: CSVQWGRDYGYTF. DNA for the CDR3: TGCAGCGTCCAATGGGGCAGGGACTATGGCTACACCTTC.

Note on this clonotype: At one boundary the junction diverges from the germline segment, which might be a read error. This rearrangement joins TRBV5-1 to TRBJ1-1; possibly TRBD1 for D (5 bases). The CDR3 extends over 15 amino acids. CDR1 is SGHRS, CDR2 YFSETQ, per germline. The CDR3 protein is CTSSLAGKLNTEAFF. The CDR3 DNA sequence: TGCACCAGCAGCTTGGCAGGGAAGCTGAACACTGAAGCTTTCTTT.

The chain couples TRBV27 to TRBJ1-3, with 8 positions matching TRBD1. Germline CDR1 is MNHEY and CDR2 is SMNVEV (reference sequence). With 6 bases clipped from V and 2 bases from J, the junction kept 6 bases outside the gene matches. This CDR3 contains 15 residues. The CDR3 DNA reads TGTGCCAGCAGCTACCAGGGGGCAGCTGGAAACACCATATATTTT. It specifies CASSYQGAAGNTIYF.

This clonotype was seen repeatedly, ten times or more. The chain carries TRBV6-1 and TRBJ2-3; 9 bases line up with TRBD2. In germline, CDR1 is MNHNS, CDR2 SASEGT. The CDR3 totals 14 residues. The junction had 3 bases not matched to a gene; V was cut back by 6 bases and J by 2 bases. CDR3 region: CASSRLADTDTQYF. The CDR3 DNA reads as TGTGCCAGCAGCAGACTAGCGGACACAGATACGCAGTATTTT.

This clonotype was detected ten times or more. The chain combines TRBV3-1 with TRBJ1-1; 9 bases align to TRBD1. CDR1 and CDR2 (germline): LGHDT, YNNKEL (reference sequence). There are 16 residues in the CDR3. After removal of 0 bases from V and 6 bases from J, the junction contained 8 bases not matched to a gene. The CDR3 bases are TGTGCCAGCAGCCAAGATTGGCGAAGGGACAGGGCTGAAGCTTTCTTT. This sequence encodes CASSQDWRRDRAEAFF.

The CDR3 is CASSLARVADTQYF. The CDR3 coding sequence is TGTGCCAGCAGCTTAGCCAGGGTTGCAGATACGCAGTATTTT. The chain employs TRBV7-8 and TRBJ2-3, with a tentative D call TRBD1 (5 bases). The V end was cut by 0 bases, the J end by 4 bases, with 8 bases between. Per germline, CDR1 SGHVS and CDR2 FQNEAQ. CDR3 size: 14 residues.

V usage is TRBV10-3 and J usage is TRBJ1-2; 7 bases agree with TRBD1. V was pared by 3 bases and J by 7 bases, with 14 bases of the junction left unmatched. In germline, CDR1 is ENHRY, CDR2 SYGVKD. The CDR3 totals 16 residues. CDR3 sequence: CAISDSSTGRMSGYTF. CDR3 nucleotides: TGTGCCATCAGTGACAGTTCGACAGGGAGGATGTCTGGCTACACCTTC.

This chain uses TRBV6-1 with TRBJ1-5; D uncertain. Germline-derived CDR1 and CDR2 are MNHNS and SASEGT. This CDR3 has 12 amino acids. Between the trimmed V and J ends, which lost 7 bases and 9 bases, there was a span of 13 bases. CDR3 nucleotide sequence: TGTGCCAGCATTGGAGAACCAGGGCCCCAGCATTTT. It specifies CASIGEPGPQHF.

There are many counts of this clonotype. The genes are TRBV6-1 and TRBJ1-1; the D is unclear. In germline, CDR1 is MNHNS, CDR2 SASEGT. The V gene lost 7 bases and the J gene lost 0 bases, with 15 bases spanning the gap. The CDR3 has 15 amino acids. The CDR3: CASIEGQVMNTEAFF. CDR3 DNA: TGTGCCAGCATCGAAGGCCAGGTCATGAACACTGAAGCTTTCTTT.

Concerning this clonotype itself: A read error may explain this, as a much larger clone is one base away. The rearrangement links TRBV12-5 to TRBJ2-5; possibly TRBD1 or TRBD2 for D (5 bases each). In germline, CDR1 is LGHNT, CDR2 FRNRAP. The CDR3 extends over 17 amino acids. Written as DNA, the CDR3 is TGTGCTAGTGGTTTGGCCAGCCCAATGGGACCCCAAGGGACCCAGTACTTC. Protein product: CASGLASPMGPQGTQYF.

This clonotype was seen more than once but under ten times. This chain joins TRBV2 and TRBJ2-7, with 8 nucleotides matching TRBD2. V shed 7 bases, J shed 0 bases, and the junction held 8 bases outside the gene matches. CDR1 and CDR2 (germline): SNHLY, FYNNEI. This CDR3 spans 15 amino acids. CDR3 sequence reads: CASNPGTRSSYEQYF. CDR3 DNA: TGTGCCAGCAACCCCGGGACTAGGAGCTCCTACGAGCAGTACTTC.

In this sample, this clonotype turned up many times. The CDR3 region is CASLSRGDTEAFF. The CDR3 nucleotides are TGTGCCAGCTTGAGCAGGGGGGACACTGAAGCTTTCTTT. This chain connects TRBV3-1 to TRBJ1-1, with TRBD1 matching over 7 bases. The CDR3 is 13 amino acids. Germline-derived CDR1 and CDR2 are LGHDT and YNNKEL (reference sequence). V shed 8 bases, J shed 3 bases, and the junction held 6 bases outside the gene matches. The full variable domain, its missing parts supplied by reference TRBV3-1 and TRBJ1-1, is DTAVSQTPKYLVTQMGNDKSIKCEQNLGHDTMYWYKQDSKKFLKIMFSYNNKELIINETVPNRFSPKSPDKAHLNLHINSLELGDSAVYFCASLSRGDTEAFFGQGTRLTVV.

The rearrangement links TRBV20-1 to TRBJ1-1; no firm D call. This CDR3 spans 14 amino acids. Germline CDR1 reads DFQATT; CDR2 reads SNEGSKA (reference sequence). Trimming took 4 bases from V and 0 from J, leaving 12 bases between them. The CDR3 here is CSAKFLVVNTEAFF. The DNA for the CDR3 is TGCAGTGCTAAATTCCTTGTGGTGAACACTGAAGCTTTCTTT.

This clonotype was seen at least ten times. The J gene is TRBJ1-1, the V gene TRBV30; perhaps TRBD1 as D (6 bases). CDR1 GTSNPN and CDR2 SVGIG come from the germline V gene (reference sequence). The CDR3 loop spans 13 amino acids. Trimming stripped 2 bases from V and 4 bases from J, with 11 bases between. The CDR3 protein is CAWSRQVGTEAFF. DNA of the CDR3: TGTGCCTGGAGTAGACAGGTGGGCACTGAAGCTTTCTTT.

This clonotype was seen a few times. V and J are TRBV10-3 and TRBJ2-1; D is tentatively TRBD1 or TRBD2 (6 bases each). The V gene's germline CDR1 is ENHRY and CDR2 SYGVKD. V was clipped by 7 bases and J by 0 bases, with 13 bases between them. This CDR3 region has 15 residues. The DNA of the CDR3 is TGTGCCATCACCACAGGGACTCACTCCTACAATGAGCAGTTCTTC. Translated, it gives CAITTGTHSYNEQFF.

The chain combines TRBV5-1 with TRBJ1-6; 9 bases match TRBD1. Germline V gene sequence: CDR1 SGHRS, CDR2 YFSETQ. The CDR3 consists of 16 residues. V lost 4 bases to trimming and J lost 1 base; unmatched junction nucleotides: 3. CDR3 in DNA: TGCGCCAGCAGCCAGACAGGGGGGTCCTATAATTCACCCCTCCACTTT. As protein: CASSQTGGSYNSPLHF.

The rearrangement uses TRBV28 and TRBJ1-5, with unresolved D. The germline V gene has CDR1 MDHEN and CDR2 SYDVKM. The ends were cut back, 5 bases at V and 9 bases at J, with 8 bases in the middle. The CDR3 has 11 amino acids. CDR3 in amino acids: CASSNLVPQHF. The DNA for the CDR3 is TGTGCCAGCAGTAACCTCGTGCCCCAGCATTTT.